This T cell receptor beta chain emerged from a study of shared clonotypes between healthy human individuals. Study-wide background: Each donor contributed plates that comprised three CD4 naive, three CD4 memory, two CD8 naive and one CD8 memory. General study results and limits: The study drew on few donors, limiting represented genetic and exposure-history diversity.

Turning to this clone: Its antigen is unknown.

The naive CD8 fraction comprised CD45RO-negative cells positively selected for CCR7 and excluded terminally differentiated effector memory CD45RA+ cells. Germline loops: CDR1 MDHEN, CDR2 SYDVKM. Trimming removed 5 bases at V and 7 bases at J, with 8 bases between. The CDR3 consists of 11 residues. Several immunoSEQ plates received, in even portions, the genomic DNA of each subset. TCRdb's copy holds only in-frame clones and misses some; the assay was immunoSEQ multiplex PCR. The sample lists about 1,800,000 clones; about 95% were seen once. The chain is built from TRBV28 and TRBJ1-1; unclear D gene. This receptor was obtained from a young man in good health. Sequenced material: naive CD8+ T cells sorted from blood. Here the CDR3 DNA reads TGTGCCAGCAGTGCACTCTTTGAAGCTTTCTTT. Amino acids: CASSALFEAFF.